Sequencing of this T cell receptor beta chain was carried out in a study of control samples from healthy donors and cancer patients. Looked up from germline, CDR1 is SGHRS and CDR2 is YFSETQ. The V segment lost 5 bases and the J segment 2 bases; nucleotides outside the gene matches: 16. The CDR3 covers 17 residues. Sequencing used immunoSEQ multiplex PCR; TCRdb keeps in-frame clones, though not all of them. The table records about 120,000 clones, 88% of them present only once. Material for sequencing was blood. The TCR sequence derives from a woman aged 70-85 years in good health. This chain uses TRBV5-1 with TRBJ2-7, with 7 bases matching TRBD1. The CDR3 sequence is CASRQGSRTRVTYEQYF. CDR3 in DNA: TGCGCCAGCAGACAGGGGTCGCGAACCCGTGTCACCTACGAGCAGTACTTC.